Each of the 14 T cell receptor beta chains below was sequenced from the same sample in a study of tumor-infiltrating lymphocytes in primary liver carcinoma (dated by TCRdb to 2016 to 2017). The sequencing machine was an Illumina HiSeq 2500. Starting from about 500 ng total RNA, TCRbeta-specific cDNA was produced by reverse transcription with a constant-region primer and ProtoScript II reverse transcriptase. The TCRbeta libraries were prepared through three rounds of nested multiplex PCR following a slightly modified ARM-PCR procedure. The first two PCR rounds used multiplex TRBV1-TRBV30 forward primers with a Cbeta reverse primer, each for about 10 cycles. TCRdb trimmed the raw reads at Q25, called clones with MiXCR and kept productive beta chains. CDR3 protein sequences are deduplicated, and each keeps its most common genes and DNA. The sample records fewer than 350,000 distinct CDR3 sequences, roughly 60% of which are singletons. The ten largest account for roughly 9% of the sample.

RNA from unsorted whole blood was extracted with TRIzol reagent, and germline DNA was obtained with the DNeasy Blood & Tissue kit. Input material: peripheral blood. The receptors come from a man between 35 and 55 years old with primary liver carcinoma and hepatitis B virus infection.

This chain connects TRBV10-3 to TRBJ2-5; 13 nucleotides match TRBD2. The length of the CDR3 is 17 residues. Germline V CDR1 and CDR2: ENHRY, SYGVKD. The V segment lost 8 bases and the J segment 7 bases; nucleotides outside the gene matches: 16. The CDR3 region is CAIGGGLAGEGSGTQYF. The CDR3, as DNA: TGTGCCATCGGCGGCGGACTAGCGGGAGAGGGCTCAGGGACCCAGTACTTC.

Comment on this clonotype: At one end the junction does not follow the germline gene, possibly because of a read error. The rearrangement links TRBV11-1 to TRBJ2-1, with D perhaps TRBD2 (5 bases). CDR3 length equals 15 residues. CDR1 is SGHAT, CDR2 FQDESV, per germline (reference sequence). The CDR3 loop is CASNPRASSYNEQSF. CDR3 bases: TGTGCCAGCAATCCCCGGGCTAGCTCCTACAATGAGCAGTCCTTC.

In the case of this clonotype: A read error is possible here, since a much larger clone lies one base away. The V gene is TRBV6-5, the J gene TRBJ2-3, with D possibly TRBD2 on 6 matching bases. The V end was cut by 6 bases, the J end by 3 bases, with 16 bases between. CDR1 and CDR2 (germline): MNHEY, SVGAGI. The CDR3 runs 15 residues. The CDR3 loop reads CASSPRVGGTDTQYF. Here the CDR3 DNA reads TGTGCCAGCAGCCCACGGGTGGGAGGTACAGATACGCAGTATTTT.

CDR3 sequence: CASSLTGTNEQFF. As DNA, the CDR3 is TGTGCCAGCAGCTTAACAGGGACGAATGAGCAGTTCTTC. The genes are TRBV5-4 and TRBJ2-1, with D possibly TRBD1 on 6 matching bases. The germline V gene encodes CDR1 SGHNT and CDR2 YYREEE (reference sequence). The CDR3 runs to 13 residues. V was clipped by 2 bases and J by 7 bases, with 10 bases between them.

Of note for this clonotype: A much bigger clone sits one base away, suggesting this may be a read error. The chain combines TRBV6-1 with TRBJ2-7; 7 nucleotides agree with TRBD2. This CDR3 spans 15 amino acids. V lost 6 bases, J lost 3 bases, and 11 bases stayed unmatched. CDR1 is MNHNS, CDR2 SASEGT, per germline. Here the CDR3 reads CASRALAVANYEQYF. CDR3 in DNA: TGTGCCAGCAGAGCCCTAGCGGTGGCAAACTACGAGCAGTACTTC.

This clonotype appeared many times. This chain links TRBV29-1 with TRBJ2-7; D is uncertain. The CDR3 covers 10 residues. V dropped 4 bases and J dropped 6 bases, with 7 bases sitting between them. Germline loops: CDR1 SQVTM, CDR2 ANQGSEA. The CDR3 spells CSVATGEQYF. CDR3 DNA sequence: TGCAGCGTTGCAACGGGCGAGCAGTACTTC.

The J gene is TRBJ1-1, the V gene TRBV6-2 or TRBV6-3; no clear D. Trimming took off 6 bases at V and 5 bases at J, with 13 bases between the two ends. The CDR3 is 13 amino acids. The germline V gene encodes CDR1 MNHEY and CDR2 SVGEGT. The CDR3: CASSSPLSTEAFF. Here the CDR3 DNA reads TGTGCCAGCAGCTCCCCCCTTAGTACTGAAGCTTTCTTT.

Notes on this clonotype: Relative to the germline gene, one junction end is altered; a read error may explain this. The chain is built from TRBV6-5 and TRBJ2-1; D is tentatively TRBD1 or TRBD2 (6 bases each). There are 16 residues in the CDR3. CDR1 is MNHEY, CDR2 SVGAGI, per germline. The CDR3 sequence is CTSSYGGTWSVSEQFF. The CDR3 bases are TGTACCAGCAGTTACGGCGGGACATGGAGTGTCAGTGAGCAGTTCTTC.

Comment on this clonotype: A much larger clone differs from this one at a single base, so this may be a read error. J is TRBJ1-2 and V is TRBV6-6; a weak D match, TRBD1 (6 bases). Per the germline V gene, CDR1 is MNHNY and CDR2 is SVGAGI (reference sequence). The length of the CDR3 is 13 residues. V was cut by 8 bases and J by 10 bases, with 20 bases left in between. The CDR3, as DNA: TGTGCCAGCGTTGCTCGGGGGGGCGATGACTACACCTTC. It specifies CASVARGGDDYTF.

This sequence joins TRBV13 and TRBJ2-3; TRBD2 might be the D (5 bases). The CDR3 sequence is 15 residues long. CDR1 and CDR2 from the germline V gene are PRHDT and FYEKMQ (reference sequence). V was clipped by 3 bases and J by 4 bases, with 14 bases between them. CDR3 sequence: CASSLPGGPSDTQYF. In nucleotides, the CDR3 is TGTGCCAGCAGCTTGCCTGGAGGCCCCTCAGATACGCAGTATTTT.

About this clonotype: Mismatch with germline at one junction end may stem from a read error. The chain couples TRBV5-1 to TRBJ2-7; 7 positions match TRBD1. The CDR3 has 15 amino acids. Germline V gives CDR1 SGHRS, CDR2 YFSETQ. The CDR3 reads CASTLGRGQGYEQYF. The CDR3 DNA reads TGCGCCAGCACCTTGGGAAGGGGGCAGGGCTACGAGCAGTACTTC.

The CDR3 is CAINDPRTAVGYGYTF. CDR3 coding DNA: TGTGCCATCAATGATCCCAGGACAGCGGTTGGATATGGCTACACCTTC. V and J are TRBV10-3 and TRBJ1-2; tentatively, D is TRBD1 (6 bases). Germline CDR1 and CDR2: ENHRY and SYGVKD. The CDR3 has 16 residues. Trimming took 7 bases from V and 5 from J, leaving 23 bases between them.

V usage is TRBV7-3 and J usage is TRBJ2-3, with D unresolved. CDR3 length equals 15 residues. The germline V and J ends were trimmed by 7 bases and 2 bases, with 16 bases remaining between them. Germline loops: CDR1 SGHTA, CDR2 FQGTGA. The CDR3, as DNA: TGTGCCAGCAACTCAACCGCGACACCCACAGATACGCAGTATTTT. It specifies CASNSTATPTDTQYF.

This chain uses TRBV29-1 with TRBJ1-1; D might be TRBD1 (6 bases). The CDR3 covers 14 residues. Trimming shortened V by 6 bases and J by 5 bases, and 19 bases separated the two germline ends. Per the germline V gene, CDR1 is SQVTM and CDR2 is ANQGSEA. Written as DNA, the CDR3 is TGCAGCGTCGCTGTGACAGGTTGGGGGACTGAAGCTTTCTTT. Translating gives CSVAVTGWGTEAFF.